The count of the clone carrying this T cell receptor (beta chain) is one. Trimming took 7 bases from V and 7 from J; bases not matched to a gene: 8. The CDR3 sequence is 14 residues long. The V gene's germline CDR1 is MNHEY and CDR2 SVGAGI. These data belong to a study of blood T cell repertoires in COVID-19. Only in-frame clones appear in the TCRdb table, and some are missing; sequencing was by immunoSEQ multiplex PCR. Of roughly 280,000 clones listed, 75% to 90% are singletons. V is TRBV6-5 and J is TRBJ1-4; the match to TRBD1 covers 8 bases. Sample: PBMCs or T cells enriched from blood (not recorded which). This TCR was recovered from a woman aged 18-29 years who had recovered from COVID-19. The CDR3 DNA sequence: TGTGCCAGCAATATCGACAGGGGTCCTGAAAAACTGTTTTTT. It encodes CASNIDRGPEKLFF.